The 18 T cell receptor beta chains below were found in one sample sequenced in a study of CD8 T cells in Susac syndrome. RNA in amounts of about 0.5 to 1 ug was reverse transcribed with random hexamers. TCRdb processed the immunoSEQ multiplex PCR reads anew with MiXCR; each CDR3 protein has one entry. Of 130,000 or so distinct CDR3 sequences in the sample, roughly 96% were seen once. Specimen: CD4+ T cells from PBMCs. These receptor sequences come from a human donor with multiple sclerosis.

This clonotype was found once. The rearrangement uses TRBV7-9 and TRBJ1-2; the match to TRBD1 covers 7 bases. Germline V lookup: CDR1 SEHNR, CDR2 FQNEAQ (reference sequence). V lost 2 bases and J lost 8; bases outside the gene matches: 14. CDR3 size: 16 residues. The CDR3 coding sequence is TGTGCCAGCAGCTTAAACAGGGGTGGGGCGAGTGGAGGCTACACCTTC. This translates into CASSLNRGGASGGYTF.

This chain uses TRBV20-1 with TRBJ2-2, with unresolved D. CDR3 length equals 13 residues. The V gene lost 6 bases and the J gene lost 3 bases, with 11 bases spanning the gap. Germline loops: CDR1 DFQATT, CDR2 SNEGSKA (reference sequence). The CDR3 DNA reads TGCAGTGCCGCCCACACAGACACCGGGGAGCTGTTTTTT. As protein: CSAAHTDTGELFF.

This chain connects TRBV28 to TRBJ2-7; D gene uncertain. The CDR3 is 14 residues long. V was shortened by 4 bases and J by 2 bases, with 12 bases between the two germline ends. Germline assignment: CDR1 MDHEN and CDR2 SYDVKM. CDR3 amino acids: CASSSPLVTYEQYF. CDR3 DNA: TGTGCCAGCAGTTCCCCGCTCGTGACCTACGAGCAGTACTTC.

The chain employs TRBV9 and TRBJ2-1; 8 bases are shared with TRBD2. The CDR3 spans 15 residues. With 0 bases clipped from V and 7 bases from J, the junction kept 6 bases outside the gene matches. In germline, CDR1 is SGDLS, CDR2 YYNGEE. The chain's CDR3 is CASSVGGTRGNEQFF. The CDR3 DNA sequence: TGTGCCAGCAGCGTAGGCGGGACTAGGGGAAATGAGCAGTTCTTC.

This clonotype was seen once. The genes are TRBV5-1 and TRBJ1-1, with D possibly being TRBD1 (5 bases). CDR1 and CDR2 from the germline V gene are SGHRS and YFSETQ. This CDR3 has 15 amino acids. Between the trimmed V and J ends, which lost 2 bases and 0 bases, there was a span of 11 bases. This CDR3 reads CASSFSGGMNTEAFF. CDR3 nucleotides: TGCGCCAGCAGCTTCTCCGGGGGGATGAACACTGAAGCTTTCTTT.

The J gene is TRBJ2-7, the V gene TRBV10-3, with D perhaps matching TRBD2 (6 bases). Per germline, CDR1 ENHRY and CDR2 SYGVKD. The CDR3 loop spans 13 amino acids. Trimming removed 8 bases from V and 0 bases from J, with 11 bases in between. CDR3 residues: CAIQPGSSYEQYF. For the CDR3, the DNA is TGTGCCATCCAGCCCGGGAGCTCCTACGAGCAGTACTTC.

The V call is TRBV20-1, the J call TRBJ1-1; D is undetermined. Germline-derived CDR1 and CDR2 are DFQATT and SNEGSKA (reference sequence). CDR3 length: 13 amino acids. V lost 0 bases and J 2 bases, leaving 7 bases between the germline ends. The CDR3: CSAREDPNTEAFF. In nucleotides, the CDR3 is TGCAGTGCTAGAGAGGACCCTAACACTGAAGCTTTCTTT.

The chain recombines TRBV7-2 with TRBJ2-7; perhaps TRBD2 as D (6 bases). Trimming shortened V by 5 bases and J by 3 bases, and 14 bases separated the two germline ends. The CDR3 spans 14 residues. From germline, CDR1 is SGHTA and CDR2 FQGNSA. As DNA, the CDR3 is TGTGCCAGCAGCCTAAGACTAGTGGGCTACGAGCAGTACTTC. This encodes CASSLRLVGYEQYF.

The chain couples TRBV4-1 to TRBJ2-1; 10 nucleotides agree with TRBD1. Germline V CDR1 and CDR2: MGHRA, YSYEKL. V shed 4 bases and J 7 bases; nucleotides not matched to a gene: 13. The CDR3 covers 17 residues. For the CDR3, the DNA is TGCGCCAGCAGCCCCCGGGGGACAGGGGTCCAAGGGAATGAGCAGTTCTTC. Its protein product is CASSPRGTGVQGNEQFF.

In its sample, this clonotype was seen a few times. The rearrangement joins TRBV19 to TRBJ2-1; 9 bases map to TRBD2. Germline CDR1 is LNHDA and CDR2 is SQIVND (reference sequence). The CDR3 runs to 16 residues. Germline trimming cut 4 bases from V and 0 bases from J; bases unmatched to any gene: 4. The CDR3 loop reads CASSRLAGASYNEQFF. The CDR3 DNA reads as TGTGCCAGTAGTAGGTTAGCGGGGGCCTCCTACAATGAGCAGTTCTTC.

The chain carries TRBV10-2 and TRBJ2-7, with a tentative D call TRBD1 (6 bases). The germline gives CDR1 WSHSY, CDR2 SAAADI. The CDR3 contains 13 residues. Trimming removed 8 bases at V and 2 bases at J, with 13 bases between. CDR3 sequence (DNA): TGCGCCAGCGGCCGGGACAAAACCTACGAGCAGTACTTC. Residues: CASGRDKTYEQYF.

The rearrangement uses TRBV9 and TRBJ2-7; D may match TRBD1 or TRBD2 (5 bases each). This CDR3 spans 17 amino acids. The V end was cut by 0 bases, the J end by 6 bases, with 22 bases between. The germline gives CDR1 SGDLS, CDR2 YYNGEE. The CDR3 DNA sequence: TGTGCCAGCAGCGTAGTTCCAGGGAATAATCGTGCGGGCGAGCAGTACTTC. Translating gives CASSVVPGNNRAGEQYF.

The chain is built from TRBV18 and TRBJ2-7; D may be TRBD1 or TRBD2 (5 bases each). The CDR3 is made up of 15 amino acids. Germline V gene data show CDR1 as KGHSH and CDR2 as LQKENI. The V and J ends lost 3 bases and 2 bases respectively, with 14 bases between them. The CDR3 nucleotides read TGTGCCAGCTCACCTCCCGGGACGGACACCTACGAGCAGTACTTC. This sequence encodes CASSPPGTDTYEQYF.

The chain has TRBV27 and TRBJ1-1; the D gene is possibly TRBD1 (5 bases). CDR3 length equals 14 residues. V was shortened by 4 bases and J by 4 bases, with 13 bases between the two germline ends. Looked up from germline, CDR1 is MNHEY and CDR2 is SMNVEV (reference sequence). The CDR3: CASSSAGSITEAFF. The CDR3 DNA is TGTGCCAGCAGTTCAGCAGGGTCCATCACTGAAGCTTTCTTT.

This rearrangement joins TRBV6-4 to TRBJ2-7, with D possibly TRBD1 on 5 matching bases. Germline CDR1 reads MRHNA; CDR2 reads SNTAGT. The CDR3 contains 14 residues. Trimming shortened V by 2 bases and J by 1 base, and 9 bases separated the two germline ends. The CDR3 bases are TGTGCCAGCAGTGACAGGGGTGAGTCCTACGAGCAGTACTTC. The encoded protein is CASSDRGESYEQYF.

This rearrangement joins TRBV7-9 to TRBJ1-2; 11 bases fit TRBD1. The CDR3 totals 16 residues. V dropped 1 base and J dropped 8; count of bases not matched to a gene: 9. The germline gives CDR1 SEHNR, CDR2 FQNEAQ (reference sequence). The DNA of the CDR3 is TGTGCCAGCAGCTTAGGGACAGGGGGCGCGTCGGGCGGCTACACCTTC. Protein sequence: CASSLGTGGASGGYTF.

Written as DNA, the CDR3 is TGTGCCAGTAGTACCAGCGGGGGGGCATTAAATGAGCAGTTCTTC. Translating gives CASSTSGGALNEQFF. This sequence joins TRBV19 and TRBJ2-1; 10 bases fit TRBD2. CDR1 is LNHDA, CDR2 SQIVND, per germline (reference sequence). The CDR3 contains 15 residues. V was pared by 4 bases and J by 7 bases, with 7 bases of the junction left unmatched.

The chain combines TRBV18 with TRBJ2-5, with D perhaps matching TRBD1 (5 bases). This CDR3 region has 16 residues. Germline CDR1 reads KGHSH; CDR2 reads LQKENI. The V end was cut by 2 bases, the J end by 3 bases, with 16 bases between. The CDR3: CASSPIVRALEETQYF. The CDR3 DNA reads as TGTGCCAGCTCACCAATTGTCAGGGCGCTTGAAGAGACCCAGTACTTC.